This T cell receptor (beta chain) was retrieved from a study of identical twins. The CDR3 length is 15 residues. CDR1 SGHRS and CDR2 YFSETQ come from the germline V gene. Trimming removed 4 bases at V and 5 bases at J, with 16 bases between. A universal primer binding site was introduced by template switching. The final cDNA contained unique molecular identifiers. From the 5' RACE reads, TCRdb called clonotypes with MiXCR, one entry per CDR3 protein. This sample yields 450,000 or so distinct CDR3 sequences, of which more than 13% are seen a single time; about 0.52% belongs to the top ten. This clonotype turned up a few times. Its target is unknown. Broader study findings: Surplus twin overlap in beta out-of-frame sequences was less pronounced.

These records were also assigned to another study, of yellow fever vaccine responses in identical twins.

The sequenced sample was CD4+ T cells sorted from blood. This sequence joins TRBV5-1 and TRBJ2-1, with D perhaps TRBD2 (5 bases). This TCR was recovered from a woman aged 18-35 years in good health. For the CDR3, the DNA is TGCGCCAGCAGCCCAGCGGCTTCCCCTGACAATGAGCAGTTCTTC. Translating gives CASSPAASPDNEQFF.